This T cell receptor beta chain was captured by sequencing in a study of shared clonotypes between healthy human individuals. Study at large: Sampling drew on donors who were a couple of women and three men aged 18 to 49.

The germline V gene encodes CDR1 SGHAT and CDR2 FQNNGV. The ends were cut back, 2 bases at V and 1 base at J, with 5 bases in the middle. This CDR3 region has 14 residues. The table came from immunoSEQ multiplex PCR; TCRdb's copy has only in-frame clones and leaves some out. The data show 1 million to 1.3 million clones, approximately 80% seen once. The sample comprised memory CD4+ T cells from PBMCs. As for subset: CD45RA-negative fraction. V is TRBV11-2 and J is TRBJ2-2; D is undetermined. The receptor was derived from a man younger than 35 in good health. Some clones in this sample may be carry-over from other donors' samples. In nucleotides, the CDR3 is TGTGCCAGCAGCTTATTCGGGAACACCGGGGAGCTGTTTTTT. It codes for CASSLFGNTGELFF. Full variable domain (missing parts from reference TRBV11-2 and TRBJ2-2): EAGVAQSPRYKIIEKRQSVAFWCNPISGHATLYWYQQILGQGPKLLIQFQNNGVVDDSQLPKDRFSAERLKGVDSTLKIQPAKLEDSAVYLCASSLFGNTGELFFGEGSRLTVL.